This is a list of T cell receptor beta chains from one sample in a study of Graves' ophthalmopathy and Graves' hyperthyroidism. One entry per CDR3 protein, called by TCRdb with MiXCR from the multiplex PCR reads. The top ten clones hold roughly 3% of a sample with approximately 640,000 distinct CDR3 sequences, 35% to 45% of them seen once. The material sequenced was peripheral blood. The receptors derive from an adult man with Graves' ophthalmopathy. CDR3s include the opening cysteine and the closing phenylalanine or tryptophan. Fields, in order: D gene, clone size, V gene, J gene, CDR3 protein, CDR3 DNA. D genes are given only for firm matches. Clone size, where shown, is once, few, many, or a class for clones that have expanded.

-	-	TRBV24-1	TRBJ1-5	CAWKVGSGKNQPQHF	TGTGCCTGGAAAGTAGGGTCAGGGAAAAATCAGCCCCAGCATTTT
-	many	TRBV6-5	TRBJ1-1	CASSTNRDTEAFF	TGTGCCAGCAGCACCAACAGGGACACTGAAGCTTTCTTT
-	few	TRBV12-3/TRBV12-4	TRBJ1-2	CASRVSGSHGYTF	TGTGCCAGCAGGGTATCAGGGTCCCATGGCTACACCTTC
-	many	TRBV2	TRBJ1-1	CASRAWGSTEAFF	TGTGCCAGCAGAGCATGGGGGAGCACTGAAGCTTTCTTT
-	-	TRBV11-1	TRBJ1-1	CAGSTEAFF	TGTGCCGGCAGCACTGAAGCTTTCTTT
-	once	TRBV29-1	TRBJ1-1	CSSPQNTEAFF	TGCAGCAGCCCACAGAACACTGAAGCTTTCTTT
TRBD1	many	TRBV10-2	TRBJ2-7	CASRWTGFDEQYF	TGCGCCAGCAGGTGGACAGGGTTCGACGAGCAGTACTTC
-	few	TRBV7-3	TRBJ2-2	CASSQPTGSTGELFF	TGCGCCAGCAGCCAGCCAACCGGGTCCACCGGGGAGCTGTTTTTT
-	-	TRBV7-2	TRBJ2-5	CASSLVGRPEETQYF	TGTGCCAGCAGCTTAGTTGGCAGGCCAGAAGAGACCCAGTACTTC
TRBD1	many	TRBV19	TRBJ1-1	CASRQGATEAFF	TGTGCCAGCAGACAGGGGGCCACTGAAGCTTTCTTT
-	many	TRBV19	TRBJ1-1	CASSMAGDRAEAFF	TGTGCCAGTAGTATGGCTGGGGATAGGGCTGAAGCTTTCTTT
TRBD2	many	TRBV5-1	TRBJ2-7	CASSLGTSGSYEQYF	TGTGCCAGCAGCCTCGGGACTAGCGGGAGTTACGAGCAGTACTTC
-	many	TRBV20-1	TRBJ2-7	CSAHRDEQYF	TGCAGTGCTCACAGGGACGAGCAGTACTTC
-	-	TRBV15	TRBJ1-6	CATSRDWGSSPLHF	TGTGCCACCAGCAGGGACTGGGGAAGTTCACCCCTCCACTTT
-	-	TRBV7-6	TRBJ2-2	CASNKSPDGGLWDTEELFF	TGTGCCAGCAACAAAAGCCCCGACGGGGGGCTATGGGACACCGAGGAGCTGTTTTTT
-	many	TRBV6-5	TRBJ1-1	CASSTGFDTEAFF	TGTGCCAGCAGTACAGGGTTTGACACTGAAGCTTTCTTT
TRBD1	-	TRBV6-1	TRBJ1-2	CASSVGTGENYGYTF	TGTGCCAGCAGTGTAGGGACAGGAGAAAACTATGGCTACACCTTC
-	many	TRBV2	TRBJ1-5	CASSPNRDNQPQHF	TGTGCCAGCAGTCCCAACCGAGACAATCAGCCCCAGCATTTT
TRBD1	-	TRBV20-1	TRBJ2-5	CSAREDRGLGETQYF	TGCAGTGCTAGGGAAGACAGGGGGCTGGGAGAGACCCAGTACTTC
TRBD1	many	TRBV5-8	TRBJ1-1	CASSSGTGITEAFF	TGTGCCAGCAGCTCGGGGACAGGTATAACTGAAGCTTTCTTT
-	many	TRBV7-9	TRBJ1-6	CASSLVGAESPLHF	TGTGCCAGCAGCTTAGTAGGGGCAGAATCACCCCTCCACTTT
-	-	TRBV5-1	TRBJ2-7	CTSKGGRDRYEQYF	TGCACCAGCAAGGGAGGGCGGGACAGGTACGAGCAGTACTTC
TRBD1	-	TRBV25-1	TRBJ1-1	CASSPRGQARGGTEAFF	TGTGCCAGCTCACCACGGGGACAGGCGCGGGGTGGCACTGAAGCTTTCTTT
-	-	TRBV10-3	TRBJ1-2	CAISVGGSVYTF	TGTGCCATCAGTGTTGGGGGGAGTGTCTACACCTTC
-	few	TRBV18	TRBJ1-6	CASSPQSSPLHF	TGTGCCAGCTCACCACAAAGTTCACCCCTCCACTTT
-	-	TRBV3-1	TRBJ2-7	CASSQDYTSVSYEQYF	TGTGCCAGCAGCCAAGATTATACCAGTGTCTCCTACGAGCAGTACTTC
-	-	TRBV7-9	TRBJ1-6	CASSLDVDSNSPLHF	TGTGCCAGCAGCTTAGACGTGGACAGTAATTCACCCCTCCACTTT
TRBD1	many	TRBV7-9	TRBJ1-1	CASSLRQGEGNTEAFF	TGTGCCAGCAGCCTTAGACAGGGTGAGGGGAACACTGAAGCTTTCTTT
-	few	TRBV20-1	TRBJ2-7	CSARDIDRAYEQYF	TGCAGTGCTAGAGATATCGACAGAGCCTACGAGCAGTACTTC
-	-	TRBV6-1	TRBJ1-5	CASRSDRNSNQPQHF	TGTGCCAGCAGAAGCGACAGAAACAGCAATCAGCCCCAGCATTTT
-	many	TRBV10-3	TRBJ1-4	CASSYLRNEKLFF	TGTGCCAGCAGTTATCTCCGAAATGAAAAACTGTTTTTT
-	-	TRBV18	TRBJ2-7	CASSPNRKGSSYEQYF	TGTGCCAGCTCACCAAATAGGAAAGGCAGCTCCTACGAGCAGTACTTC
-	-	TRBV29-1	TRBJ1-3	CSVRWSSGNTIYF	TGCAGCGTTAGATGGTCCTCTGGAAACACCATATATTTT
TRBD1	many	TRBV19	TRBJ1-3	CASSKGQGDGDTIYF	TGTGCCAGTAGTAAGGGACAGGGGGACGGAGACACCATATATTTT
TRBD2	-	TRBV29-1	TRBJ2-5	CSVEFPTAGGQETQYF	TGCAGCGTTGAATTCCCAACAGCGGGAGGGCAAGAGACCCAGTACTTC
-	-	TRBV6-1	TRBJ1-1	CASRGRFIF	TGTGCCAGCCGGGGACGTTTTATCTTC
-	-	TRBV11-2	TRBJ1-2	CASSLVRGWDGGDGYTF	TGTGCCAGCAGCTTAGTTCGGGGGTGGGACGGAGGCGATGGCTACACCTTC
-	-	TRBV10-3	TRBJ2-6	CAISETGANVLTF	TGTGCCATCAGTGAGACCGGGGCCAACGTCCTGACTTTC
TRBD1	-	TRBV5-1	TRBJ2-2	CASSPWGQDTGELFF	TGCGCCAGCAGCCCATGGGGACAGGACACCGGGGAGCTGTTTTTT
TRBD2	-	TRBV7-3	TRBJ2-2	CASGIAGGLTGELFF	TGTGCCAGCGGAATAGCGGGGGGACTCACCGGGGAGCTGTTTTTT
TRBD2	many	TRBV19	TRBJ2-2	CASSLLGLADVTGELFF	TGTGCCAGTAGTCTCCTGGGTCTAGCGGACGTCACCGGGGAGCTGTTTTTT
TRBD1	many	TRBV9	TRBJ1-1	CASSVGRGFPEAFF	TGTGCCAGCAGCGTAGGCAGGGGGTTCCCTGAAGCTTTCTTT
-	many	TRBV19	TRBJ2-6	CASSAQGGSGANVLTF	TGTGCCAGTAGTGCACAGGGTGGCTCTGGGGCCAACGTCCTGACTTTC
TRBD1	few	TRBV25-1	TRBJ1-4	CASSQLPDRGQGLKKLFF	TGTGCCAGCAGCCAACTCCCGGACAGGGGGCAGGGTCTCAAAAAACTGTTTTTT
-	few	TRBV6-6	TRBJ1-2	CASSERWGQNYGYTF	TGTGCCAGCAGTGAAAGATGGGGACAAAACTATGGCTACACCTTC
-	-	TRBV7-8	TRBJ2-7	CASSLTGTTSEQYF	TGTGCCAGCAGCTTAACCGGGACAACAAGCGAGCAGTACTTC
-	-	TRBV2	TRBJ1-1	CASSAGGGSNEAFF	TGTGCCAGCAGTGCCGGGGGGGGAAGTAATGAAGCTTTCTTT
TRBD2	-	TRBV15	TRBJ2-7	CATRSGTSYEQYF	TGTGCCACCAGGAGCGGGACCTCCTACGAGCAGTACTTC
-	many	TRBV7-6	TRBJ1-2	CASSLLVKLARGGYGYTF	TGTGCCAGCAGCTTATTGGTTAAGTTGGCTAGGGGCGGCTATGGCTACACCTTC
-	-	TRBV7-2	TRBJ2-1	CASSSGVFF	TGTGCCAGCAGCTCAGGCGTGTTCTTC
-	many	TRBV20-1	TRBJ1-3	CRAGAETDGNTIYF	TGCAGAGCTGGTGCCGAGACGGATGGAAACACCATATATTTT
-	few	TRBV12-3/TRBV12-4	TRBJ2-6	CASSFVSGANVLTF	TGTGCCAGCAGTTTTGTTTCTGGGGCCAACGTCCTGACTTTC
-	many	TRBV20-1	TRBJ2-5	CSARALTEGYQETQYF	TGCAGTGCTAGAGCGCTGACTGAGGGGTACCAAGAGACCCAGTACTTC
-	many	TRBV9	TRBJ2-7	CASSGGDYEQYF	TGTGCCAGCAGCGGGGGGGACTACGAGCAGTACTTC
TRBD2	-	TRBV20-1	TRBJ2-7	CSGTSGNSYEQYF	TGCAGTGGGACTAGCGGGAACTCCTACGAGCAGTACTTC
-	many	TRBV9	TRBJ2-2	CASSVGGRELFF	TGTGCCAGCAGCGTAGGCGGCCGGGAGCTGTTTTTT
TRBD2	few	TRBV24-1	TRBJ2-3	CATSVSAGGDTQYF	TGTGCCACCAGTGTTTCAGCGGGAGGAGATACGCAGTATTTT
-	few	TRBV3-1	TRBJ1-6	CASSPEEGYYNSPLHF	TGTGCCAGCAGTCCGGAGGAGGGATACTATAATTCACCCCTCCACTTT
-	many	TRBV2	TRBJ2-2	CASTAKGELFF	TGTGCCAGCACGGCTAAAGGGGAGCTGTTTTTT